Listed below are T cell receptor beta chains from one sample, sequenced in a study of cytomegalovirus exposure and HLA in healthy donors. Libraries were prepared by immunoSEQ multiplex PCR; TCRdb keeps only in-frame clonotypes and omits some of them. The profile shows around 140,000 clones, around 77% of them singletons. Sequenced material: PBMCs. Every receptor here comes from a male donor in good health and CMV-seropositive. Each CDR3 is given with its conserved first and last residue.

v_gene	j_gene	CDR3aa
TRBV2	TRBJ2-7	CASSWISGGAYEQYF
TRBV5-1	TRBJ2-2	CASSLGGKAGGNTGELFF
TRBV2	TRBJ1-2	CASSDPGEGSYGYTF
TRBV6-6	NA	CASSHGLAGEQYF
TRBV27	TRBJ1-5	CASSPRTGAGEPQHF
TRBV7-2	TRBJ2-7	CASSAQSGSAYEQYF
TRBV16	TRBJ1-1	CASSADRATEAFF
TRBV15	TRBJ1-5	CATSRGRDTFLEPQHF
TRBV27	TRBJ2-2	CASSLLETSDTGELFF
TRBV6-5	TRBJ1-2	CASLPVRGRVYGYTF
TRBV25-1	TRBJ1-3	CASSDAGGLRNTIYF
TRBV5-1	TRBJ1-1	CASSFEGTVNTEAFF
TRBV2	TRBJ2-7	CASSGGEQYF
TRBV4-1	TRBJ2-7	CASSPDRPPYEQYF
TRBV18	TRBJ2-5	CASSWGEIQETQYF
TRBV29-1	TRBJ2-7	CSVESRGGYEQYF
TRBV6-1	TRBJ2-5	CATRSGGQETQYF
TRBV29-1	TRBJ2-3	CSTSGLAMNTDTQYF
TRBV5-4	TRBJ2-5	CASSLGLAVQETQYF
TRBV18	TRBJ2-1	CASSTTGGTYNEQFF
TRBV13	TRBJ2-2	CASSLRGGTNTGELFF
TRBV7-2	TRBJ1-2	CASSLGGTGLTF
TRBV5-6	TRBJ2-4	CASRRTGEKNSQYF
TRBV4-1	TRBJ2-7	CASSQEGQGYYEQYF
TRBV15	TRBJ1-2	CATSGRDRALSGYTF
TRBV2	TRBJ2-1	CASSAGLLYEQFF
TRBV19	TRBJ1-1	CASSGALGAHANTEAFF
TRBV7-2	TRBJ2-3	CASSRQGAADTQYF
TRBV7-9	TRBJ2-7	CASSFNPTYEQYF
TRBV28	TRBJ2-7	CASSSSGSSFYEQYF
TRBV6-5	TRBJ1-1	CASSPRGRANTEAFF
TRBV29-1	TRBJ2-7	CSVDLRYRGRTYEQYF
TRBV7-9	TRBJ1-1	CSSSPQYTEAFF
TRBV9	TRBJ2-1	CASSVAPYNEQFF
TRBV7-8	TRBJ1-5	CASSLGTDQPQHF
TRBV7-2	TRBJ2-5	CASSTHSPEETQYF
TRBV5-1	TRBJ2-7	CASSGTSGLSYEQYF
TRBV7-9	TRBJ1-1	CASSLGGELNTEAFF
TRBV5-4	TRBJ2-7	CASSLEAGAQYEQYF
TRBV19	TRBJ2-1	CASSIVGGWSYNEQFF
TRBV2	TRBJ1-6	CASTEGGGYSPLHF
TRBV5-1	TRBJ2-1	CASSDLPTSGSYNEQFF
TRBV9	TRBJ2-6	CASSAPGQGHSGANGLTF
TRBV4-2	TRBJ2-5	CASSQEGVVGEETQYF
TRBV5-5	TRBJ2-7	CASSLGGESYEQYF
TRBV5-6	TRBJ2-7	CASSRLQGGEQYF
TRBV5-1	TRBJ2-7	CASSLWTGGDEQYF
TRBV5-1	TRBJ2-1	CASSPRTSGSRVWGNEQFF
TRBV4-1	TRBJ1-4	CASSHYGEGTNEKLFF
TRBV19	TRBJ2-1	CASSYRGPSYNEQFF
TRBV9	TRBJ2-7	CASSDDSEQYF
TRBV7-9	TRBJ2-7	CASSSPTSGVYEQYF
TRBV5-1	TRBJ2-2	CASSITSGGNTGELFF
TRBV11-2	TRBJ2-7	CASSFVGGYEQYF